Following are 14 T cell receptor beta chains from one sample sequenced in a study of blood T cell repertoires in COVID-19. Assay: immunoSEQ multiplex PCR; the TCRdb copy retains only in-frame clones and omits some. The sample lists 200,000 or so clones; over 75% were seen once. Sequenced: peripheral blood. The receptor set was obtained from a human donor in a cohort sampled during active COVID-19.

The chain carries TRBV12-3 or TRBV12-4 and TRBJ2-3; D is uncertain. Deletions cut 3 bases from V and 2 bases from J, with 6 bases between. This CDR3 is built from 13 residues. CDR3 DNA sequence: TGTGCCAGCAGTTTTCCTAACACAGATACGCAGTATTTT. Translation gives CASSFPNTDTQYF.

The rearrangement links TRBV6-2 or TRBV6-3 to TRBJ1-5; 12 bases align to TRBD1. The trim removed 2 bases at V and 8 bases at J, leaving 7 bases unmatched. Germline CDR1 and CDR2: MNHEY and SVGEGT. This CDR3 spans 16 amino acids. CDR3 region: CASSYPGQGASEPQHF. The CDR3 DNA sequence: TGTGCCAGCAGTTACCCGGGACAGGGGGCGAGTGAGCCCCAGCATTTT.

V usage is TRBV4-2 and J usage is TRBJ2-5; D is perhaps TRBD2 (6 bases). CDR3 length: 16 residues. The germline V gene has CDR1 LGHNA and CDR2 YNFKEQ. The germline V and J ends were trimmed by 5 bases and 1 base, with 17 bases remaining between them. This CDR3 is CASSANGGSGQETQYF. For the CDR3, the DNA is TGTGCCAGCAGCGCCAATGGAGGTAGCGGCCAAGAGACCCAGTACTTC.

The chain couples TRBV6-2 or TRBV6-3 to TRBJ2-3; TRBD2 matches 11 bases. Germline V gene lookup returns CDR1 MNHEY and CDR2 SVGEGT. The trim removed 6 bases at V and 3 bases at J, leaving 11 bases unmatched. This CDR3 has 17 residues. This CDR3 reads CASSTTSGREWTDTQYF. CDR3 bases: TGTGCCAGCAGCACAACTAGCGGGAGAGAATGGACAGATACGCAGTATTTT.

This chain joins TRBV6-5 and TRBJ1-3; D not certain. V was clipped by 6 bases and J by 0 bases, with 12 bases between them. CDR3 length: 15 amino acids. CDR1 MNHEY and CDR2 SVGAGI come from the germline V gene. CDR3 in DNA: TGTGCCAGCAGCCGACATCTGGGCTCTGGAAACACCATATATTTT. Protein sequence: CASSRHLGSGNTIYF.

The J gene is TRBJ1-5, the V gene TRBV5-1; D gene uncertain. The germline V and J ends were trimmed by 2 bases and 6 bases, with 6 bases remaining between them. The germline V gene has CDR1 SGHRS and CDR2 YFSETQ. The CDR3 totals 12 residues. The CDR3 here is CASSFEGQPQHF. CDR3 nucleotide sequence: TGCGCCAGCAGCTTCGAGGGTCAGCCCCAGCATTTT.

The chain links TRBV19 to TRBJ1-5; no clear D. Trimming left V 3 bases short and J 1 base short, with 16 bases between. The CDR3 is made up of 17 amino acids. Germline V CDR1 and CDR2: LNHDA, SQIVND (reference sequence). CDR3 protein: CASSIYGEGWSNQPQHF. Written as DNA, the CDR3 is TGTGCCAGTAGTATTTATGGAGAGGGATGGAGCAATCAGCCCCAGCATTTT.

This clone was seen more than once but under ten times. The CDR3 sequence is CASSYPGTGIYNEQFF. DNA of the CDR3: TGTGCCAGCAGTTATCCCGGGACAGGAATCTACAATGAGCAGTTCTTC. J is TRBJ2-1 and V is TRBV6-5; 8 bases map to TRBD1. This CDR3 spans 16 amino acids. Germline CDR1 is MNHEY and CDR2 is SVGAGI. J was trimmed by 3 bases and V by 3 bases; bases with no gene match: 7.

The chain carries TRBV30 and TRBJ1-4, with 7 nucleotides matching TRBD1. The CDR3 is made up of 15 amino acids. V lost 4 bases, J lost 1 base, and 6 bases stayed unmatched. Germline loops: CDR1 GTSNPN, CDR2 SVGIG (reference sequence). The CDR3 bases are TGTGCCTGGACAAGAGGGGGCCGAACTAATGAAAAACTGTTTTTT. Translation: CAWTRGGRTNEKLFF.

This chain connects TRBV27 to TRBJ2-1; 10 nucleotides line up with TRBD2. The ends lost 1 base at V and 5 bases at J; junction bases unmatched: 5. CDR3 length: 16 residues. Germline V lookup: CDR1 MNHEY, CDR2 SMNVEV (reference sequence). The DNA of the CDR3 is TGTGCCAGCAGTTTATTTAGGACTAGCGGAAACAATGAGCAGTTCTTC. Encoded protein: CASSLFRTSGNNEQFF.

This chain uses TRBV29-1 with TRBJ2-1; 8 positions match TRBD2. The CDR3 is 14 residues long. Germline CDR1 is SQVTM and CDR2 is ANQGSEA. Losses at the gene ends were 7 bases for V and 3 bases for J; bases not matched to a gene: 8. The CDR3 nucleotides read TGCAGCGCCGCAGAGGCGGGAGGCTACAATGAGCAGTTCTTC. Translated: CSAAEAGGYNEQFF.

V and J are TRBV19 and TRBJ1-2, with unresolved D. The germline gives CDR1 LNHDA, CDR2 SQIVND (reference sequence). This CDR3 is 14 amino acids long. V dropped 7 bases and J dropped 1 base, with 13 bases sitting between them. Here the CDR3 reads CASTREGFNYGYTF. The CDR3 coding sequence is TGTGCCAGTACACGGGAGGGTTTTAACTATGGCTACACCTTC.

The chain combines TRBV15 with TRBJ1-1; TRBD1 aligns across 10 bases. The CDR3 consists of 15 residues. V gave up 5 bases and J gave up 3 bases; unmatched junction bases: 6. Looked up from germline, CDR1 is LNHNV and CDR2 is YYDKDF (reference sequence). CDR3 loop: CATSPTGGVYTEAFF. CDR3 coding DNA: TGTGCCACCAGCCCGACAGGGGGCGTTTACACTGAAGCTTTCTTT.

The chain has TRBV7-3 and TRBJ2-7; 8 bases map to TRBD2. The CDR3 totals 14 residues. V lost 3 bases and J lost 6; bases outside the gene matches: 7. CDR1 SGHTA and CDR2 FQGTGA come from the germline V gene. The CDR3 sequence: CASSFGGRNIEQYF. The DNA of the CDR3 is TGTGCCAGCAGCTTTGGCGGGAGGAATATCGAGCAGTACTTC.